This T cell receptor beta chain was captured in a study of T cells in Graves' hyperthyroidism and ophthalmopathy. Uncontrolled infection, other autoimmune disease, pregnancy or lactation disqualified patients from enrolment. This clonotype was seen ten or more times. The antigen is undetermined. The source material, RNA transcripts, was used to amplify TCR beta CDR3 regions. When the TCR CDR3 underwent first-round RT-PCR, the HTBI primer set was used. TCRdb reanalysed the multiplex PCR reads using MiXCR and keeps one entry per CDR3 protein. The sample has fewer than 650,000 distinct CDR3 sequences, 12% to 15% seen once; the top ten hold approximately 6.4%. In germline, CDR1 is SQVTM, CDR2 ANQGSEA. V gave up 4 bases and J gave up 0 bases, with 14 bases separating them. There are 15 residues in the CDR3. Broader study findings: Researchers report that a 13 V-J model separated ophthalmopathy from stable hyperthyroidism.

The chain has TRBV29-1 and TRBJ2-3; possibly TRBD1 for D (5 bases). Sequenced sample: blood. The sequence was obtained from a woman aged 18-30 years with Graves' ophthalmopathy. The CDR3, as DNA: TGCAGCGTTGTGACAGTGGATACTAGCACAGATACGCAGTATTTT. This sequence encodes CSVVTVDTSTDTQYF.